This TCR beta chain was found in a study of T cells in Graves' hyperthyroidism and ophthalmopathy. Study overall: The authors collected peripheral blood at initial diagnosis, before any treatment.

Amplified regions were TCR beta CDR3 sequences from RNA transcripts. The HTBI primer set was used in a first-round RT-PCR of the TCR CDR3. One entry per CDR3 protein, called by TCRdb with MiXCR from the multiplex PCR reads. The sample has hundreds of thousands of distinct CDR3 sequences, approximately 15% seen once. The CDR3 sequence is 16 residues long. Trimming at V came to 5 bases and at J to 1 base, leaving 10 bases not matched to a gene. Per germline, CDR1 SGHTA and CDR2 FQGNSA. In the case of this clonotype: Its antigen remains unknown.

Patients were excluded because of uncontrolled infection, other autoimmune disease, pregnancy or lactation. Blood sampling occurred at first hyperthyroidism diagnosis, ahead of any ophthalmopathy symptoms. Study findings and constraints: A model of 13 V-J features distinguished ophthalmopathy from stable hyperthyroidism.

The TCR originated in a woman in her thirties with Graves' hyperthyroidism that later progressed to Graves' ophthalmopathy. The genes are TRBV7-2 and TRBJ2-7; 8 bases line up with TRBD1. The sample was blood. DNA of the CDR3: TGTGCCAGCAGCCCCAGACAGGGGAAAGGGTCCTACGAGCAGTACTTC. Protein product: CASSPRQGKGSYEQYF.